Included here is one TCR beta chain sequence, with context. The sample is drawn from a study of PD-1 blockade in classical Hodgkin lymphoma. The trim removed 0 bases at V and 10 bases at J, leaving 7 bases unmatched. CDR1 and CDR2 from the germline V gene are SGDLS and YYNGEE. The CDR3 extends over 15 amino acids. As for time point: cycle 4 day 1 (C4D1), after more than 5 weeks of nivolumab. Relapse after autologous stem cell transplantation occurred in every patient, and brentuximab vedotin exposure varied. Researchers used magnetic negative selection to pull out pure CD4+ T cells from thawed PBMCs. Complete response, partial response or progressive disease made up the best responses. The assay was immunoSEQ multiplex PCR, and TCRdb's table has in-frame clones only and misses some. The table shows some 17,000 clones, with around 75% occurring only once.

The source material was CD4+ T cells from blood, sampled before the fourth cycle of nivolumab. This receptor was obtained from a human donor with classical Hodgkin lymphoma. This chain connects TRBV9 to TRBJ2-1, with TRBD2 matching over 10 bases. CDR3 sequence: CASSVASGSSEEQFF. Here the CDR3 DNA reads TGTGCCAGCAGCGTAGCTAGCGGGAGTTCAGAGGAGCAGTTCTTC.